A selection of T cell receptor beta chains follows, all from one sample in a study of blood T cell repertoires in COVID-19. Measured with immunoSEQ multiplex PCR; TCRdb has only the in-frame clones, and not every one. The sample has about 80,000 clones; just over 85% are singletons. Sequenced sample: peripheral blood. Receptors were obtained from a woman aged 80 or older with acute or convalescent COVID-19. The CDR3 runs from the conserved cysteine through the conserved F or W. The order of the fields is clone size, D gene, J gene, V gene, CDR3 DNA, CDR3 protein. A D gene is named only where the DNA matches it firmly. Expanded clones are given a class, and other clones once, few, many or no size at all.

clone size: .; D gene: .; J gene: TRBJ2-7; V gene: TRBV6-5; CDR3 DNA: TGTGCCAGCGGGGCCGGGCCCTACGAGCAGTACTTC; CDR3 protein: CASGAGPYEQYF
clone size: .; D gene: TRBD2; J gene: TRBJ2-1; V gene: TRBV5-1; CDR3 DNA: TGCGCCAGCAGCTCGGGGGGGAGGTCCTACAATGAGCAGTTCTTC; CDR3 protein: CASSSGGRSYNEQFF
clone size: .; D gene: TRBD1; J gene: TRBJ1-5; V gene: TRBV6-2/TRBV6-3; CDR3 DNA: TGTGCCAGCAGCCCGCAAGGGACAGGGGGTCAGCCCCAGCATTTT; CDR3 protein: CASSPQGTGGQPQHF
clone size: .; D gene: TRBD2; J gene: TRBJ2-1; V gene: TRBV11-2; CDR3 DNA: TGTGCCAGCAGCCTTCTAGCGGGAGGGCCCTCGGGAAATGAGCAGTTCTTC; CDR3 protein: CASSLLAGGPSGNEQFF
clone size: few; D gene: TRBD2; J gene: TRBJ2-1; V gene: TRBV6-5; CDR3 DNA: TGTGCCAGCAATTCCAGGACTAGCGGGAGCTATGAGCAGTTCTTC; CDR3 protein: CASNSRTSGSYEQFF
clone size: .; D gene: TRBD2; J gene: TRBJ2-4; V gene: TRBV27; CDR3 DNA: TGTGCCAGCAGTCGGTTTGGGGGGGGAAGCATTCAGTACTTC; CDR3 protein: CASSRFGGGSIQYF
clone size: .; D gene: .; J gene: TRBJ2-2; V gene: TRBV19; CDR3 DNA: TGTGCCAGTAGCCCACCGGAGATCACCGGGGAGCTGTTTTTT; CDR3 protein: CASSPPEITGELFF
clone size: .; D gene: TRBD2; J gene: TRBJ2-7; V gene: TRBV4-2; CDR3 DNA: TGTGCCAGCAGCAAAGAGGGACTAGCGGGAGTCGGTAGCTCCTACGAGCAGTACTTC; CDR3 protein: CASSKEGLAGVGSSYEQYF
clone size: .; D gene: TRBD1; J gene: TRBJ2-5; V gene: TRBV5-1; CDR3 DNA: TGCGCCAGCAGCGTCGGGCCTAGGGACAGGGGGCAAGAGACCCAGTACTTC; CDR3 protein: CASSVGPRDRGQETQYF
clone size: .; D gene: .; J gene: TRBJ2-5; V gene: TRBV7-3; CDR3 DNA: TGTGCCAGCAGCTTATACGGGGGCCAAGAGACCCAGTACTTC; CDR3 protein: CASSLYGGQETQYF
clone size: .; D gene: TRBD2; J gene: TRBJ2-3; V gene: TRBV5-1; CDR3 DNA: TGCGCCAGCAGCTCCCGTAGCGGGGGTGATACGCAGTATTTT; CDR3 protein: CASSSRSGGDTQYF
clone size: .; D gene: TRBD1; J gene: TRBJ2-4; V gene: TRBV7-2; CDR3 DNA: TGTGCCAGCAGCATCGGAGGGACAGGGACCAAAAACATTCAGTACTTC; CDR3 protein: CASSIGGTGTKNIQYF
clone size: .; D gene: TRBD1; J gene: TRBJ2-2; V gene: TRBV24-1; CDR3 DNA: TGTGCCACCGGACAGGGAGTTACCGGGGAGCTGTTTTTT; CDR3 protein: CATGQGVTGELFF
clone size: once; D gene: TRBD1; J gene: TRBJ2-5; V gene: TRBV5-1; CDR3 DNA: TGCGCCAGCAGCTTGGGGGCAGGGGGCGCAGAAGAGACCCAGTACTTC; CDR3 protein: CASSLGAGGAEETQYF
clone size: .; D gene: TRBD1; J gene: TRBJ1-1; V gene: TRBV12-5; CDR3 DNA: TGTGCTAGTGGTTTGGCGACAGGGGCTCCCAATAAGAACACTGAAGCTTTCTTT; CDR3 protein: CASGLATGAPNKNTEAFF
clone size: .; D gene: .; J gene: TRBJ1-5; V gene: TRBV7-9; CDR3 DNA: TGTGCCAGCAGCTTAGAGGGGCAGCCCCAGCATTTT; CDR3 protein: CASSLEGQPQHF
clone size: once; D gene: TRBD2; J gene: TRBJ2-3; V gene: TRBV4-2; CDR3 DNA: TGTGCCAGCAGCCAAGGGACTAGCGGGGTGACAGATACGCAGTATTTT; CDR3 protein: CASSQGTSGVTDTQYF
clone size: .; D gene: TRBD1; J gene: TRBJ2-7; V gene: TRBV6-2/TRBV6-3; CDR3 DNA: TGTGCCAGCAGTTCGACAGGGTGGATCTACGAGCAGTACTTC; CDR3 protein: CASSSTGWIYEQYF
clone size: .; D gene: TRBD1; J gene: TRBJ2-3; V gene: TRBV3-1/TRBV3-2; CDR3 DNA: TGTGCCAGCACAGACAGGGCCAGCACAGATACGCAGTATTTT; CDR3 protein: CASTDRASTDTQYF
clone size: .; D gene: .; J gene: TRBJ2-7; V gene: TRBV6-5; CDR3 DNA: TGTGCCAGCAGTCCGACGGAGGAGCAGTACTTC; CDR3 protein: CASSPTEEQYF
clone size: .; D gene: .; J gene: TRBJ2-1; V gene: TRBV3-1/TRBV3-2; CDR3 DNA: TGTGCCAGCAGCCGTATCAGGGGAGTCGTTGAGCAGTTCTTC; CDR3 protein: CASSRIRGVVEQFF
clone size: .; D gene: TRBD2; J gene: TRBJ2-3; V gene: TRBV5-1; CDR3 DNA: TGCGCCAGCAGCTTGGCCCTAGCGGGAGTTGTAGATACGCAGTATTTT; CDR3 protein: CASSLALAGVVDTQYF
clone size: .; D gene: TRBD2; J gene: TRBJ2-7; V gene: TRBV15; CDR3 DNA: TGTGCCACCAGCTCAAGAGGCGGAGCAAACCTAGCGGGGGGGCTTTACTCCTACGAGCAGTACTTC; CDR3 protein: CATSSRGGANLAGGLYSYEQYF
clone size: .; D gene: .; J gene: TRBJ2-5; V gene: TRBV7-2; CDR3 DNA: TGTGCCAGCAGCTCAAGCATGCGGGAGACCCAGTACTTC; CDR3 protein: CASSSSMRETQYF
clone size: .; D gene: .; J gene: TRBJ1-2; V gene: TRBV19; CDR3 DNA: TGTGCCAGTAGTAGACAGAACTATGGCTACACCTTC; CDR3 protein: CASSRQNYGYTF
clone size: .; D gene: TRBD2; J gene: TRBJ2-1; V gene: TRBV5-6; CDR3 DNA: TGTGCCAGCAGCTTGGGGAGCGGGGGGGCCCAGAAACGGTTCTTC; CDR3 protein: CASSLGSGGAQKRFF
clone size: .; D gene: .; J gene: TRBJ1-2; V gene: TRBV3-1/TRBV3-2; CDR3 DNA: TGTGCCAGCAGCCAGGACAGAAACTATGGCTACACCTTC; CDR3 protein: CASSQDRNYGYTF
clone size: .; D gene: TRBD2; J gene: TRBJ2-1; V gene: TRBV19; CDR3 DNA: TGTGCCAGTAGTTCACTAGCGGCAAACTCCTACAATGAGCAGTTCTTC; CDR3 protein: CASSSLAANSYNEQFF
clone size: .; D gene: .; J gene: TRBJ2-7; V gene: TRBV19; CDR3 DNA: TGTGCCAGTAGTACCCTCGGGACTGCCTCCTACGAGCAGTACTTC; CDR3 protein: CASSTLGTASYEQYF
clone size: .; D gene: .; J gene: TRBJ2-7; V gene: TRBV27; CDR3 DNA: TGTGCCAGCAGGGACTTCTCCGCAGCGTTCTCCTACGAGCAGTACTTC; CDR3 protein: CASRDFSAAFSYEQYF
clone size: .; D gene: TRBD2; J gene: TRBJ2-1; V gene: TRBV6-2/TRBV6-3; CDR3 DNA: TGTGCCAGCAGTCCGCGACAGGGTTCGAGCGGGGGGATATACAATGAGCAGTTCTTC; CDR3 protein: CASSPRQGSSGGIYNEQFF
clone size: once; D gene: .; J gene: TRBJ1-1; V gene: TRBV15; CDR3 DNA: TGTGCCACCAGCAGACAGGGATCTGAAGCTTTCTTT; CDR3 protein: CATSRQGSEAFF